This entry features one TCR beta chain sequence. Its antigen remains unknown. This may stem from a read error, because a much larger clone lies one nucleotide away. The data belong to a study of blood T cells in healthy people across ages. Broader study findings: There were more naive CD4+ cells and higher diversity in long-lived donors than in aged donors. PBMCs went unsorted, and a conclusive naive versus antigen-experienced comparison was therefore prevented.

With a J-beta primer mix and a sample-barcoded 5' primer, a second PCR ran roughly 6 to 11 cycles. Through a template-switch adaptor with 12 random nucleotides, each cDNA molecule received a tag. Per-sample output comprised a minimum of 2.5 million paired-end reads containing CDR3. TCRdb called the 5' RACE reads again in MiXCR, with one record for every CDR3 protein. The table lists roughly 1.6 million distinct CDR3 sequences, roughly 32% of them singletons. The germline gives CDR1 ENHRY, CDR2 SYGVKD. Trimming cost V 6 bases and J 6 bases; bases outside gene matches: 8. This CDR3 is built from 14 residues.

What was sequenced was blood. This receptor was obtained from a woman in her 30s in good health. The chain couples TRBV10-3 to TRBJ2-7; TRBD2 aligns across 10 bases. The CDR3 protein is CAISGTSDLAEQYV. The CDR3 region has the DNA TGTGCCATCAGCGGGACTAGCGACCTCGCCGAGCAGTACGTC.